The T cell receptor (beta chain) described here comes from a study of T cells expressing NK-cell markers. Study-wide results and limits: The leading position in the CD3+CD56-NKG2C+ fraction of several donors also went to these clonotypes.

On this clonotype itself: As yet, its antigen is unknown.

TCRdb re-called the 5' RACE reads; every CDR3 protein appears as one record, without DNA. Across about 390,000 distinct CDR3 sequences, the top ten clones capture over 8.5% of the sample. CDR1 and CDR2 from the germline V gene are DFQATT and SNEGSKA (reference sequence). The CDR3 loop spans 12 amino acids. The receptor's source is a woman aged 45-59 years in good health. Source material: blood T cells: a sorted CD56 or NKG2C T cell subset, CD4+ or CD8+ T cells, or bulk PBMC T cells (not recorded which). The V and J genes are TRBV20-1 and TRBJ2-6; as DNA is missing, the TRBD1 call by TCRdb cannot be tested. The CDR3 here is CSARANRGVLTF.